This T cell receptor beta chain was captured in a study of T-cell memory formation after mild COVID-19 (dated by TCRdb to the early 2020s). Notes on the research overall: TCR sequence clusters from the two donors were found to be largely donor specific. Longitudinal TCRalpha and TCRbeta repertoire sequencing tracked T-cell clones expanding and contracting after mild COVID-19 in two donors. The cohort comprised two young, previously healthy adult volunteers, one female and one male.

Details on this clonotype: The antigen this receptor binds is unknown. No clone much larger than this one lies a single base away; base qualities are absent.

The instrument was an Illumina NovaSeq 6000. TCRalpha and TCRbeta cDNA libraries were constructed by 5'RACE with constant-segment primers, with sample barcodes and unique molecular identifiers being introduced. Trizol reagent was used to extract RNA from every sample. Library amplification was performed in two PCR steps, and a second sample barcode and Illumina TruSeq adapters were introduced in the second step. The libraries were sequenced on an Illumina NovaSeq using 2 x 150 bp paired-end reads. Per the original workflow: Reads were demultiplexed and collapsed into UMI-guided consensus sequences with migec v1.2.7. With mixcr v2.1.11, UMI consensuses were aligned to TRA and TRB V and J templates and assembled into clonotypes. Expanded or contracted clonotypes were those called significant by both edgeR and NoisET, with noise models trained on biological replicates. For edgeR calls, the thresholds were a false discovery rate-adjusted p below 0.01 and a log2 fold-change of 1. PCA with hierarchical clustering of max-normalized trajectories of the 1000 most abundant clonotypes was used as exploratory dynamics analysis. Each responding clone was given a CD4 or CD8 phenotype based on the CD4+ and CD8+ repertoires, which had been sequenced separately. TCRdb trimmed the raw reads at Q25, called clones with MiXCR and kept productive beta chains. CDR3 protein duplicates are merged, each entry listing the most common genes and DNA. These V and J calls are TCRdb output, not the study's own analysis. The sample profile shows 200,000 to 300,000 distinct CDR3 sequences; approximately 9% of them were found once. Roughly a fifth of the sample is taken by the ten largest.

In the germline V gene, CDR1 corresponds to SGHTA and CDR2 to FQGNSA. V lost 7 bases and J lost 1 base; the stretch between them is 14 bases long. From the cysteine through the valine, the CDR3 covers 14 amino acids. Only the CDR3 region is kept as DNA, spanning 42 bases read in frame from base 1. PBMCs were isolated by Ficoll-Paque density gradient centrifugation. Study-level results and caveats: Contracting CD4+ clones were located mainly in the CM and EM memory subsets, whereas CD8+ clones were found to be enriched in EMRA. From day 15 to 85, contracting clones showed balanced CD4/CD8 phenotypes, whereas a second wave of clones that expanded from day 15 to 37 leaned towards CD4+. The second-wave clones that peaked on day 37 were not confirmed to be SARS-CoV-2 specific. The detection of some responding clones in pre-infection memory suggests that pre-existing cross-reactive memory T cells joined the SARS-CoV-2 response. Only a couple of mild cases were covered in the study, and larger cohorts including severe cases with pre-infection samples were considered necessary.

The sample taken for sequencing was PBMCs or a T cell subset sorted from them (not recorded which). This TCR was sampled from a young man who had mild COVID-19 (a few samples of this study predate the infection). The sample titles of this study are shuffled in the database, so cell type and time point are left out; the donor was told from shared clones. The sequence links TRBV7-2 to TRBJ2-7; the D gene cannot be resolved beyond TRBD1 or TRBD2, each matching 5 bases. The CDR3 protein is CASNNPWGSYEQYV. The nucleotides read TGTGCCAGCAATAACCCTTGGGGGTCCTACGAGCAGTACGTC.